A single sample is the source of the 16 T cell receptor beta chains below, sequenced in a study of Graves' ophthalmopathy and Graves' hyperthyroidism. RNA served as the template for amplifying TCR beta CDR3 regions. First-round RT-PCR with HTBI primers preceded a second-round multiplex PCR. TCRdb independently ran MiXCR on the multiplex PCR reads; one entry per CDR3 protein. The data contain some 750,000 distinct CDR3 sequences, approximately 40% of them singletons. The sequenced material came from peripheral blood. The receptor set was obtained from an adult man with Graves' ophthalmopathy.

This clonotype was recorded at least ten times. This chain uses TRBV7-9 with TRBJ1-2; possibly TRBD1 for D (6 bases). This CDR3 has 14 residues. The V and J ends lost 1 base and 4 bases respectively, with 10 bases between them. Looked up from germline, CDR1 is SEHNR and CDR2 is FQNEAQ (reference sequence). CDR3 nucleotides: TGTGCCAGCAGCTTAGGGGGGCCCAGCTATGGCTACACCTTC. Its protein is CASSLGGPSYGYTF. The full variable domain, in which reference TRBV7-9 and TRBJ1-2 provide the parts outside the CDR3, is DTGVSQNPRHKITKRGQNVTFRCDPISEHNRLYWYRQTLGQGPEFLTYFQNEAQLEKSRLLSDRFSAERPKGSFSTLEIQRTEQGDSAMYLCASSLGGPSYGYTFGSGTRLTVV.

In this sample, this clonotype turned up a few times. This chain connects TRBV20-1 to TRBJ1-2; possible D gene TRBD1, 6 bases. In germline, CDR1 is DFQATT, CDR2 SNEGSKA (reference sequence). The CDR3 has 15 amino acids. Trimming shortened V by 0 bases and J by 0 bases, and 11 bases separated the two germline ends. The CDR3 sequence is CSARETTGANYGYTF. DNA of the CDR3: TGCAGTGCTAGAGAAACGACAGGAGCTAACTATGGCTACACCTTC.

The chain recombines TRBV30 with TRBJ1-1; D ambiguous. Germline CDR1 GTSNPN, CDR2 SVGIG (reference sequence). V was clipped by 1 base and J by 7 bases, with 7 bases between them. This CDR3 has 11 residues. The CDR3, as DNA: TGTGCCTGGAGTGGTACCTTTGAAGCTTTCTTT. Protein sequence: CAWSGTFEAFF.

The gene calls are TRBV29-1 and TRBJ1-2; 8 bases line up with TRBD1. After removal of 7 bases from V and 4 bases from J, the junction contained 8 bases not matched to a gene. CDR3 length: 13 amino acids. Looked up from germline, CDR1 is SQVTM and CDR2 is ANQGSEA. CDR3 region: CSDLRTGFYGYTF. For the CDR3, the DNA is TGCAGCGACCTTAGGACAGGGTTCTATGGCTACACCTTC.

On this clonotype: The CDR3 does not close with the conserved phenylalanine or tryptophan, likely indicating a read error. Because the CDR3's place on the DNA is in doubt, the DNA is left out and the CDR3 is given as listed by TCRdb. The rearrangement links TRBV7-9 to TRBJ2-2; TRBD1, as called in the table, went unchecked against the DNA. The CDR3 totals 8 residues, both ends included. CDR1 and CDR2 from the germline V gene are SEHNR and FQNEAQ (reference sequence). CDR3 in amino acids: CASSLDRR.

The chain uses TRBV4-3 and TRBJ2-7; possible D gene TRBD1, 5 bases. V gave up 1 base and J gave up 0 bases, with 13 bases separating them. The CDR3 is 16 residues long. Germline CDR1 reads LGHNA; CDR2 reads YSLEER. DNA for the CDR3: TGCGCCAGCAGCCAAGGTACCAGACAGTACTCCTACGAGCAGTACTTC. This gives the protein CASSQGTRQYSYEQYF.

Notes on this clonotype: Just one base apart from a much larger clone, this may be a read error. The CDR3, as DNA: TGTGCCGGCAGCGTTAGTTCGGGACAACATGGCTACACCTTC. This gives the protein CAGSVSSGQHGYTF. The gene calls are TRBV9 and TRBJ1-2, with D perhaps TRBD1 (6 bases). The V gene's germline CDR1 is SGDLS and CDR2 YYNGEE. The CDR3 length is 14 residues.

The rearrangement uses TRBV2 and TRBJ1-2; a possible D gene is TRBD1 (5 bases). V shed 6 bases and J shed 4 bases, with 15 bases lying between them. The CDR3 extends over 14 amino acids. Germline V gene lookup returns CDR1 SNHLY and CDR2 FYNNEI. The CDR3 DNA sequence: TGTGCCAGCAGGGGCTCCGACAGACTCTATGGCTACACCTTC. Its translation: CASRGSDRLYGYTF. The full variable domain, in which reference TRBV2 and TRBJ1-2 provide the parts outside the CDR3, is EPEVTQTPSHQVTQMGQEVILRCVPISNHLYFYWYRQILGQKVEFLVSFYNNEISEKSEIFDDQFSVERPDGSNFTLKIRSTKLEDSAMYFCASRGSDRLYGYTFGSGTRLTVV.

This clonotype was recorded many times. This chain connects TRBV24-1 to TRBJ2-6; D remains unclear. This CDR3 has 13 amino acids. Germline V gene data show CDR1 as KGHDR and CDR2 as SFDVKD. V was trimmed by 3 bases and J by 5 bases, leaving 4 bases between them. The CDR3 region is CATSDQRANVLTF. The CDR3 DNA sequence: TGTGCCACCAGTGATCAAAGGGCCAACGTCCTGACTTTC.

This chain connects TRBV5-5 to TRBJ1-1; tentative D call: TRBD1 (5 bases). Germline assignment: CDR1 SGHKS and CDR2 YYEKEE (reference sequence). The CDR3 loop spans 15 amino acids. The V gene lost 7 bases and the J gene lost 1 base, with 17 bases spanning the gap. CDR3 coding DNA: TGTGCCAGCGGGGGGGTAAGGGACCAGAACACTGAAGCTTTCTTT. It specifies CASGGVRDQNTEAFF.

V and J are TRBV9 and TRBJ1-1; unclear D gene. Trimming took off 0 bases at V and 8 bases at J, with 17 bases between the two ends. CDR1 and CDR2 (germline): SGDLS, YYNGEE. CDR3 length: 15 amino acids. The CDR3 loop reads CASSVAGSVQQEAFF. CDR3 nucleotides: TGTGCCAGCAGCGTAGCCGGGAGCGTACAACAAGAAGCTTTCTTT.

This chain links TRBV12-3 or TRBV12-4 with TRBJ1-1; D gene ambiguous. The CDR3 is 14 amino acids. The V end lost 4 bases, the J end lost 0 bases, and 9 bases lay between the germline ends. Here the CDR3 reads CASSSGRMNTEAFF. CDR3 DNA sequence: TGTGCCAGCAGTTCTGGACGGATGAACACTGAAGCTTTCTTT.

This chain uses TRBV7-9 with TRBJ2-7; 7 bases line up with TRBD1. This CDR3 contains 16 residues. Germline CDR1 SEHNR, CDR2 FQNEAQ (reference sequence). Trimming took 6 bases from V and 0 from J; bases not matched to a gene: 11. CDR3: CASSPHTGTASYEQYF. The CDR3 DNA reads TGTGCCAGCAGTCCGCACACCGGGACAGCCTCCTACGAGCAGTACTTC. The whole variable domain, filled in from reference TRBV7-9 and TRBJ2-7, reads DTGVSQNPRHKITKRGQNVTFRCDPISEHNRLYWYRQTLGQGPEFLTYFQNEAQLEKSRLLSDRFSAERPKGSFSTLEIQRTEQGDSAMYLCASSPHTGTASYEQYFGPGTRLTVT.

This clonotype came up a few times. The V call is TRBV12-5, the J call TRBJ1-1; 7 nucleotides align to TRBD1. Germline V CDR1 and CDR2: LGHNT, FRNRAP. V gave up 1 base and J gave up 4 bases; unmatched junction bases: 9. This CDR3 has 16 amino acids. The CDR3 is CASGLATGVRSTEAFF. The CDR3 nucleotides read TGTGCTAGTGGTTTGGCCACAGGGGTGAGGTCCACTGAAGCTTTCTTT.

Concerning this clonotype itself: This may be a read error: a much more frequent sequence differs by one nucleotide. The genes are TRBV29-1 and TRBJ1-3; D uncertain. The germline V gene has CDR1 SQVTM and CDR2 ANQGSEA. The CDR3 runs to 11 residues. The CDR3 DNA is TGCAGCGAGGAAATCGGAAACACCATACATTTT. Translated: CSEEIGNTIHF. Complete variable domain (other parts from reference TRBV29-1 and TRBJ1-3): SAVISQKPSRDICQRGTSLTIQCQVDSQVTMMFWYRQQPGQSLTLIATANQGSEATYESGFVIDKFPISRPNLTFSTLTVSNMSPEDSSIYLCSEEIGNTIHFGEGSWLTVV.

This clonotype has a handful of counts. The chain joins TRBV12-5 to TRBJ2-5, with D perhaps matching TRBD2 (6 bases). The CDR3 is 15 amino acids. The germline CDR1 and CDR2 sequences are LGHNT and FRNRAP. CDR3 amino acids: CASSPKRVEQETQYF. The CDR3 DNA is TGTGCCAGCAGTCCTAAGCGGGTAGAACAAGAGACCCAGTACTTC.